The 25 T cell receptor beta chains in this list originate from one sample, sequenced in a study of identifying expanded T cells in peripheral blood. Sequencing was performed with immunoSEQ multiplex PCR; in TCRdb, only in-frame clones are kept and a portion is missing. The sample carries over 85,000 clones, more than 70% recorded once. The sequenced sample consisted of blood. These TCRs come from a person aged 18 to 69 in good health.

This clone has only one observation. The chain recombines TRBV7-2 with TRBJ2-1; 9 positions agree with TRBD1. Germline V gives CDR1 SGHTA, CDR2 FQGNSA. V shed 5 bases, J shed 6 bases, and the junction held 5 bases outside the gene matches. This CDR3 region has 14 residues. CDR3 sequence reads: CASSKGTGSNEQFF. In nucleotides, the CDR3 is TGTGCCAGCAGCAAAGGGACAGGGAGCAATGAGCAGTTCTTC.

This chain links TRBV5-4 with TRBJ2-3; tentative D call: TRBD2 (6 bases). The CDR3 runs 12 residues. Per germline, CDR1 SGHNT and CDR2 YYREEE (reference sequence). Trimming pared 5 bases from V and 8 bases from J, leaving 12 bases between. The CDR3 DNA is TGTGCCAGCAGTGGGACTGGGGCTACGCAGTATTTT. This codes for CASSGTGATQYF. The full variable domain, in which reference TRBV5-4 and TRBJ2-3 provide the parts outside the CDR3, is ETGVTQSPTHLIKTRGQQVTLRCSSQSGHNTVSWYQQALGQGPQFIFQYYREEENGRGNFPPRFSGLQFPNYSSELNVNALELDDSALYLCASSGTGATQYFGPGTRLTVL.

The V and J genes are TRBV27 and TRBJ2-1; D remains unclear. This CDR3 contains 16 residues. CDR1 and CDR2 from the germline V gene are MNHEY and SMNVEV (reference sequence). V shed 6 bases and J shed 3 bases, with 18 bases lying between them. The CDR3 loop reads CASSNTQVGRYNEQFF. The CDR3 nucleotides are TGTGCCAGCAGCAACACTCAGGTGGGCCGCTACAATGAGCAGTTCTTC.

V gene TRBV9 combines with J gene TRBJ2-7; 14 nucleotides align to TRBD2. After removal of 4 bases from V and 5 bases from J, the junction contained 5 bases not matched to a gene. CDR1 and CDR2 (germline): SGDLS, YYNGEE. This CDR3 has 15 residues. The DNA of the CDR3 is TGTGCCAGCAGCTCGGGACTAGCGGGAGTAAACGAGCAGTACTTC. This codes for CASSSGLAGVNEQYF.

The chain recombines TRBV10-3 with TRBJ1-4; possibly TRBD1 for D (5 bases). The V gene's germline CDR1 is ENHRY and CDR2 SYGVKD. V shed 6 bases and J shed 4 bases, with 12 bases lying between them. The CDR3 extends over 14 amino acids. The chain's CDR3 is CAISRTGLNEKLFF. In DNA, the CDR3 is TGTGCCATCAGCCGGACGGGGCTTAATGAAAAACTGTTTTTT.

The chain uses TRBV27 and TRBJ2-7; maybe TRBD1 (6 bases). The CDR3 runs 15 residues. V shed 5 bases and J shed 0 bases, with 14 bases lying between them. Germline V CDR1 and CDR2: MNHEY, SMNVEV (reference sequence). The CDR3 sequence is CASSLLGGSSYEQYF. The CDR3 nucleotides are TGTGCCAGCAGTCTTTTAGGGGGAAGCTCCTACGAGCAGTACTTC.

This chain uses TRBV5-1 with TRBJ2-2; D ambiguous. CDR1 and CDR2 from the germline V gene are SGHRS and YFSETQ. Trimming removed 0 bases at V and 1 base at J, with 4 bases between. The CDR3 has 14 residues. CDR3 sequence (DNA): TGCGCCAGCAGCTTGGGAGTGAACACCGGGGAGCTGTTTTTT. Amino acids: CASSLGVNTGELFF.

This clone came up a few times. The chain uses TRBV6-1 and TRBJ1-1; D uncertain. The CDR3 runs to 11 residues. CDR1 and CDR2 (germline): MNHNS, SASEGT. V was cut by 1 base and J by 7 bases, with 4 bases left in between. Written as DNA, the CDR3 is TGTGCCAGCAGTGAAGTAGGTGAAGCTTTCTTT. Amino acids: CASSEVGEAFF.

The DNA for the CDR3 is TGTGCCAGCAGCCTACAGGTCTCCTACGAGCAGTACTTC. Its translation is CASSLQVSYEQYF. The chain uses TRBV7-9 and TRBJ2-7, with D tentatively TRBD1 (5 bases). The germline gives CDR1 SEHNR, CDR2 FQNEAQ (reference sequence). This CDR3 has 13 amino acids. Trimming pared 5 bases from V and 0 bases from J, leaving 8 bases between.

The chain joins TRBV4-1 to TRBJ1-2, with D possibly matching TRBD1 (5 bases). The germline V and J ends were trimmed by 2 bases and 7 bases, with 20 bases remaining between them. The CDR3 consists of 16 residues. Looked up from germline, CDR1 is MGHRA and CDR2 is YSYEKL. CDR3 protein: CASSQKPGGDAGGYTF. The CDR3 bases are TGCGCCAGCAGCCAAAAACCGGGTGGGGACGCGGGTGGCTACACCTTC.

The chain joins TRBV7-2 to TRBJ1-1; no clear D. Germline V gene sequence: CDR1 SGHTA, CDR2 FQGNSA. This CDR3 has 14 amino acids. Trimming cost V 3 bases and J 0 bases, with 8 bases left between them. DNA of the CDR3: TGTGCCAGCAGCTTGGACTGGATGAACACTGAAGCTTTCTTT. Its protein product is CASSLDWMNTEAFF.

This CDR3 is CASSIRGPDTEAFF. The CDR3, as DNA: TGTGCCAGCAGTATTCGCGGGCCTGACACTGAAGCTTTCTTT. The J gene is TRBJ1-1, the V gene TRBV2; D is unresolved. The CDR3 length is 14 residues. Germline V gene sequence: CDR1 SNHLY, CDR2 FYNNEI. V dropped 5 bases and J dropped 3 bases, with 13 bases sitting between them.

DNA of the CDR3: TGTGCCAGCAGCTCAGCCCCCAGTCGCACTGAAGCTTTCTTT. This translates into CASSSAPSRTEAFF. The rearrangement links TRBV7-2 to TRBJ1-1, with D unclear. The germline gives CDR1 SGHTA, CDR2 FQGNSA. Trimming cost V 4 bases and J 4 bases, with 13 bases left between them. The CDR3 is 14 amino acids.

The chain uses TRBV4-1 and TRBJ2-7; TRBD2 matches at 7 bases. CDR1 MGHRA and CDR2 YSYEKL come from the germline V gene. This CDR3 contains 17 residues. The ends lost 0 bases at V and 3 bases at J; junction bases unmatched: 11. The CDR3 loop reads CASSQDRGGSLSYEQYF. In DNA, the CDR3 is TGCGCCAGCAGCCAAGATAGGGGCGGGAGTTTAAGCTACGAGCAGTACTTC.

The chain joins TRBV19 to TRBJ1-1; D perhaps matches TRBD1 (6 bases). Germline CDR1 is LNHDA and CDR2 is SQIVND (reference sequence). The V end lost 7 bases, the J end lost 4 bases, and 16 bases lay between the germline ends. The CDR3 contains 14 residues. CDR3 in amino acids: CASTITGTGTEAFF. CDR3 DNA sequence: TGTGCCAGTACTATCACAGGGACGGGCACTGAAGCTTTCTTT.

The table lists this clone with a count of one. The chain joins TRBV27 to TRBJ2-1, with D tentatively TRBD2 (5 bases). CDR1 is MNHEY and CDR2 is SMNVEV in the germline V gene (reference sequence). The CDR3 length is 16 residues. Trimming pared 1 base from V and 3 bases from J, leaving 13 bases between. The CDR3 sequence: CASSLFGLDYYNEQFF. The CDR3 coding sequence is TGTGCCAGCAGTTTATTCGGGCTAGACTACTACAATGAGCAGTTCTTC.

The chain recombines TRBV6-5 with TRBJ1-1; TRBD1 might be the D (6 bases). CDR3 length: 14 amino acids. V was cut by 1 base and J by 5 bases, with 11 bases left in between. Germline assignment: CDR1 MNHEY and CDR2 SVGAGI. CDR3 DNA sequence: TGTGCCAGCAGTTACTTTGCCAGGGGTACTGAAGCTTTCTTT. Residues: CASSYFARGTEAFF.

This rearrangement joins TRBV7-2 to TRBJ2-3, with no clear D. Germline V gene data show CDR1 as SGHTA and CDR2 as FQGNSA. This CDR3 spans 13 amino acids. Trimming took 4 bases from V and 3 from J, leaving 8 bases between them. CDR3 in DNA: TGTGCCAGCAGCTCGTACTTAACAGATACGCAGTATTTT. Translation gives CASSSYLTDTQYF.

The chain joins TRBV7-7 to TRBJ2-2; 9 bases are a match to TRBD1. V dropped 9 bases and J dropped 3; count of bases not matched to a gene: 8. Germline lookup yields CDR1 SSHAT and CDR2 FNYEAQ (reference sequence). This CDR3 contains 15 residues. CDR3 nucleotides: TGTGCCAGTTCACGGGGGACAGGGCACACCGGGGAGCTGTTTTTT. Translation gives CASSRGTGHTGELFF. The full variable domain, with the rest looked up from reference TRBV7-7 and TRBJ2-2, is GAGVSQSPRYKVTKRGQDVTLRCDPISSHATLYWYQQALGQGPEFLTYFNYEAQPDKSGLPSDRFSAERPEGSISTLTIQRTEQRDSAMYRCASSRGTGHTGELFFGEGSRLTVL.

The chain links TRBV4-3 to TRBJ2-7; no clear D gene. From germline, CDR1 is LGHNA and CDR2 YSLEER. This CDR3 region has 14 residues. V lost 0 bases and J 3 bases, leaving 9 bases between the germline ends. CDR3 sequence: CASSQDLLNYEQYF. DNA of the CDR3: TGCGCCAGCAGCCAAGATCTCCTTAACTACGAGCAGTACTTC.

The chain has TRBV4-1 and TRBJ1-2; no clear D gene. CDR3 size: 16 residues. Germline CDR1 reads MGHRA; CDR2 reads YSYEKL. The V end was cut by 1 base, the J end by 3 bases, with 15 bases between. CDR3 in amino acids: CASSQVQPPVDYGYTF. In nucleotides, the CDR3 is TGCGCCAGCAGCCAAGTCCAACCCCCCGTAGACTATGGCTACACCTTC.

The rearrangement uses TRBV4-2 and TRBJ2-1, with D perhaps matching TRBD2 (7 bases). Germline loops: CDR1 LGHNA, CDR2 YNFKEQ. The CDR3 loop spans 18 amino acids. V shed 0 bases and J shed 5 bases, with 20 bases lying between them. CDR3 nucleotide sequence: TGTGCCAGCAGCCAAGAAAGTCTGGGGGGGGCGCTGGACAATGAGCAGTTCTTC. Its translation: CASSQESLGGALDNEQFF.

This rearrangement joins TRBV4-1 to TRBJ1-4, with TRBD1 matching over 11 bases. CDR1 and CDR2 from the germline V gene are MGHRA and YSYEKL. The CDR3 is 19 amino acids. Trimming removed 0 bases from V and 8 bases from J; junction bases left unmatched: 14. Here the CDR3 reads CASSQDRPGTGGREEKLFF. CDR3 sequence (DNA): TGCGCCAGCAGCCAAGATCGGCCCGGGACAGGGGGGCGGGAAGAAAAACTGTTTTTT.

This clone occurred a few times. This sequence joins TRBV23-1 and TRBJ2-3; TRBD1 is a possible D gene (6 bases). TRBV23-1 is an open reading frame whose function is uncertain. The V gene lost 7 bases and the J gene lost 4 bases, with 9 bases spanning the gap. The CDR3 is 12 residues long. Written as DNA, the CDR3 is TGCGCCAGCAATGGGGGCCCAGATACGCAGTATTTT. It encodes CASNGGPDTQYF.

This chain joins TRBV5-1 and TRBJ2-1; D ambiguous. This CDR3 spans 15 amino acids. Deletions cut 1 base from V and 0 bases from J, with 8 bases between. Germline V gives CDR1 SGHRS, CDR2 YFSETQ. CDR3 DNA sequence: TGCGCCAGCAGCTTGAGGAGCAGCTCCTACAATGAGCAGTTCTTC. Its protein is CASSLRSSSYNEQFF.